This paragraph reports one T cell receptor (beta chain). The sample originates from a study of T-cell reconstitution after alpha-beta-depleted transplantation in children. Germline lookup yields CDR1 MNHEY and CDR2 SVGEGT. The trim removed 6 bases at V and 9 bases at J, leaving 4 bases unmatched. This CDR3 has 12 amino acids. Construction of the TCRbeta library involved unique molecular identifiers. In TCRdb, the PCR reads were re-called with MiXCR into one record per CDR3 protein. The profile covers hundreds of thousands of distinct CDR3 sequences, with 15% to 20% appearing a single time and approximately 3% taken by the ten largest.

The sequence was obtained from a human donor who donated a stem cell graft to a child with acute lymphoblastic leukemia. Specimen: PBMCs from the stem cell graft donor, collected from the stem cell graft. The chain is built from TRBV6-2 or TRBV6-3 and TRBJ2-1; 8 positions match TRBD2. CDR3 in amino acids: CASSSSGSEQFF. The CDR3 nucleotides read TGTGCCAGCAGCTCCAGCGGGAGTGAGCAGTTCTTC.